This T cell receptor beta chain was captured by sequencing in a study of vaccination effects on CD4 cells after COVID-19. For the study at large: Participants each got two BNT162b2 or mRNA-1273 vaccine doses.

Clones were read by immunoSEQ multiplex PCR, and TCRdb kept only the in-frame ones, dropping some. In the table there are 71,000 or so clones, approximately 79% of which are singletons. As concerns this clone: Its antigen remains unknown.

ViraFEST assay sequencing came after antigen-specific CD4+ T cells were expanded with viral peptide pools. Upon completion of about ten days in culture, CD4+ T cells were isolated. Vaccinees lacked prior SARS-CoV-2 infection and tested negative for nucleocapsid antibodies. Cultures of some 1.8 million PBMC per well contained around 10 IU/ml IL-2 plus 10 ug/ml peptides. This CDR3 spans 14 amino acids. The germline V and J ends were trimmed by 4 bases and 6 bases, with 13 bases remaining between them. From germline, CDR1 is MDHEN and CDR2 SYDVKM. Whole-study results and caveats: At late timepoints after vaccination, vaccine- and infection-induced clones shrank markedly.

Sequenced material: CD4+ T cells from PBMCs cultured with HCoV-OC43 spike peptides, taken before COVID-19 vaccination. Subset indicated: HCoV-OC43 spike overlapping peptide pool stimulation. The TCR was taken from a human donor who received a COVID-19 vaccine. The chain recombines TRBV28 with TRBJ1-5, with D maybe TRBD1 (6 bases). The CDR3 sequence is CASSSPGGAQPQHF. CDR3 coding DNA: TGTGCCAGCAGTTCCCCGGGGGGGGCTCAGCCCCAGCATTTT.